These T cell receptor beta chains were read from a single sample in a study of cytomegalovirus exposure and HLA in healthy donors. The table came from immunoSEQ multiplex PCR; TCRdb's copy has only in-frame clones and leaves some out. The sample gives under 300,000 clones, approximately 86% of which show up once; around 1% is in the top ten. Specimen: PBMCs. Receptors were obtained from a woman between 18 and 30 years old in good health and CMV-seronegative. Both conserved end residues are part of each CDR3. The D gene is left open where the match is weak. Rows may omit the clone size; those that give it use once, few, many or a size class.

V gene: TRBV5-1
J gene: TRBJ1-2
clone size: NA
D gene: NA
CDR3 DNA: TGCGCCAGCAGCCCGGAGCGAGACTATGGCTACACCTTC
CDR3 protein: CASSPERDYGYTF

V gene: TRBV5-1
J gene: TRBJ2-7
clone size: NA
D gene: TRBD2
CDR3 DNA: TGCGCCAGCAGCTTGGCCTGGGAGGGTCTCTACGAGCAGTACTTC
CDR3 protein: CASSLAWEGLYEQYF

V gene: TRBV5-1
J gene: TRBJ2-3
clone size: NA
D gene: TRBD1
CDR3 DNA: TGCGCCAGCAGGGACAGGGGCCCCACAGATACGCAGTATTTT
CDR3 protein: CASRDRGPTDTQYF

V gene: TRBV30
J gene: TRBJ1-5
clone size: few
D gene: NA
CDR3 DNA: TGTGCCTGGAGCCCCGACAGGTTAACCCAGCCCCAGCATTTT
CDR3 protein: CAWSPDRLTQPQHF

V gene: TRBV28
J gene: TRBJ1-1
clone size: NA
D gene: TRBD1
CDR3 DNA: TGTGCCAGCAGTGTAGGACAGGGAATTGAAGCTTTCTTT
CDR3 protein: CASSVGQGIEAFF

V gene: TRBV4-1
J gene: TRBJ2-7
clone size: NA
D gene: NA
CDR3 DNA: TGCGCCAGCAGCCCCCTGGTAGAGGAGGGCCGCCACGAGCAGTACTTC
CDR3 protein: CASSPLVEEGRHEQYF

V gene: TRBV2
J gene: TRBJ2-1
clone size: NA
D gene: NA
CDR3 DNA: TGTGCCAGCAGGGCCCGGACTACGGGTGACGAGTTCTTC
CDR3 protein: CASRARTTGDEFF

V gene: TRBV6-1
J gene: TRBJ1-1
clone size: NA
D gene: NA
CDR3 DNA: TGTGCCAGCAGTGAATTCGCAGGGAACACTGAAGCTTTCTTT
CDR3 protein: CASSEFAGNTEAFF

V gene: TRBV2
J gene: TRBJ2-3
clone size: NA
D gene: TRBD1
CDR3 DNA: TGTGCCAGCAGTGAACTAGAGGGGGCGACACCAGATACGCAGTATTTT
CDR3 protein: CASSELEGATPDTQYF

V gene: TRBV28
J gene: TRBJ1-2
clone size: NA
D gene: NA
CDR3 DNA: TGTGCCAGCAGTTTGGGGGGTCTGGGGCGGAACTATGGCTACACCTTC
CDR3 protein: CASSLGGLGRNYGYTF

V gene: TRBV7-7
J gene: TRBJ2-7
clone size: NA
D gene: TRBD1
CDR3 DNA: TGTGCCAGCAGCTTCGGGACAGGGTCGGGGGAGCAGTACTTC
CDR3 protein: CASSFGTGSGEQYF

V gene: TRBV9
J gene: TRBJ1-1
clone size: NA
D gene: NA
CDR3 DNA: TGTGCCAGCAGCGCTCGGGAGGGAGAGAACACTGAAGCTTTCTTT
CDR3 protein: CASSAREGENTEAFF

V gene: TRBV15
J gene: TRBJ1-3
clone size: NA
D gene: NA
CDR3 DNA: TGTGCCACCAGCAGCGAAGGGAGACGGGGAGGAAACACCATATATTTT
CDR3 protein: CATSSEGRRGGNTIYF

V gene: TRBV9
J gene: TRBJ2-7
clone size: few
D gene: NA
CDR3 DNA: TGTGCCAGCAGCGTAGCAGGGACCTACGAGCAGTACTTC
CDR3 protein: CASSVAGTYEQYF

V gene: TRBV30
J gene: TRBJ2-5
clone size: NA
D gene: NA
CDR3 DNA: TGTGCCTGGAGTCCCAGACAGACTCACCCCCAAGAGACCCAGTACTTC
CDR3 protein: CAWSPRQTHPQETQYF

V gene: TRBV4-1
J gene: TRBJ1-1
clone size: once
D gene: TRBD1
CDR3 DNA: TGCGCCAGCAGCCAAGGTCGCCAGGGGGCCACTGAAGCTTTCTTT
CDR3 protein: CASSQGRQGATEAFF

V gene: TRBV7-9
J gene: TRBJ1-1
clone size: few
D gene: NA
CDR3 DNA: TGTGCCAGCAGCTCCTCGTTCGGAGCTTTCTTT
CDR3 protein: CASSSSFGAFF

V gene: TRBV9
J gene: TRBJ2-7
clone size: NA
D gene: TRBD1
CDR3 DNA: TGTGCCAGCAGCGTGAACAGGGGCGAGCAGTACTTC
CDR3 protein: CASSVNRGEQYF

V gene: TRBV29-1
J gene: TRBJ1-3
clone size: NA
D gene: NA
CDR3 DNA: TGCAGCGTTGAAGTGGGAGGGGGAGATGGAAACACCATATATTTT
CDR3 protein: CSVEVGGGDGNTIYF

V gene: TRBV7-9
J gene: TRBJ2-1
clone size: NA
D gene: TRBD2
CDR3 DNA: TGTGCCAGCAGCGAAAGCGGGGGGGCGAACAATGAGCAGTTCTTC
CDR3 protein: CASSESGGANNEQFF

V gene: TRBV2
J gene: TRBJ1-5
clone size: NA
D gene: TRBD1
CDR3 DNA: TGTGCCAGCAGTATGGAGGGGGCTATGTTGGCTCAGCCCCAGCATTTT
CDR3 protein: CASSMEGAMLAQPQHF

V gene: TRBV11-2
J gene: TRBJ2-7
clone size: few
D gene: NA
CDR3 DNA: TGTGCCAGCAGCTTAGATCCGGCGGCCTACGAGCAGTACTTC
CDR3 protein: CASSLDPAAYEQYF

V gene: TRBV6-5
J gene: TRBJ2-7
clone size: once
D gene: TRBD1
CDR3 DNA: TGTGCCAGCAGGTTCGGACAGGGCTACGAGCAGTACTTC
CDR3 protein: CASRFGQGYEQYF

V gene: TRBV4-1
J gene: TRBJ2-1
clone size: NA
D gene: NA
CDR3 DNA: TGCGCCAGCAGCCAAGAATCGGGAGCGTTATACAATGAGCAGTTCTTC
CDR3 protein: CASSQESGALYNEQFF

V gene: TRBV30
J gene: TRBJ2-7
clone size: NA
D gene: TRBD2
CDR3 DNA: TGTGCCTGGAGGGGGAGGGGCGCCGTCTACGAGCAGTACTTC
CDR3 protein: CAWRGRGAVYEQYF

V gene: TRBV30
J gene: TRBJ2-1
clone size: NA
D gene: NA
CDR3 DNA: TGTGCCTGGGGGGGACATTGGAATGAGCAGTTCTTC
CDR3 protein: CAWGGHWNEQFF

V gene: TRBV5-6
J gene: TRBJ2-1
clone size: NA
D gene: TRBD2
CDR3 DNA: TGTGCCAGCAGCTTGGTTTTCGGGACTAGTCCCAATGAGCAGTTCTTC
CDR3 protein: CASSLVFGTSPNEQFF

V gene: TRBV5-8
J gene: TRBJ2-7
clone size: NA
D gene: TRBD1
CDR3 DNA: TGTGCCAGCAGCCCGGACAGGGGAGAGCAGTACTTC
CDR3 protein: CASSPDRGEQYF